This TCR beta chain was recorded in a study of a mutant IDH1 vaccine in newly diagnosed glioma. General study points: Pseudoprogression looked unconnected to shifts in top peripheral T cell clonotypes.

Indicated time point: week 5, during vaccination. All doses held 300 ug of mutant IDH1 20-mer peptide, with topical imiquimod. The ends were cut back, 1 base at V and 9 bases at J, with 10 bases in the middle. Per the germline V gene, CDR1 is SGHTA and CDR2 is FQGNSA. This CDR3 has 14 amino acids. TCRdb keeps only in-frame clones here, not all; method: immunoSEQ multiplex PCR. Of 50,000 or so clones in the sample, just under 80% were seen once. Details on this clone: The antigen is not known.

J is TRBJ1-6 and V is TRBV7-2; possible D gene TRBD1, 6 bases. This receptor was obtained from a woman aged 40 to 50 with glioma. Here the sequenced sample was PBMCs, taken from a glioma patient whose treatment included an IDH1 peptide vaccine. Here the CDR3 DNA reads TGTGCCAGCAGCTTAGGGGGGCGCGGTTCACCCCTCCACTTT. Its translation is CASSLGGRGSPLHF.